This note documents a single T cell receptor (beta chain) sequence. As yet, its antigen is unknown. The data originate from a study of T cell responses to AZD1222 COVID-19 vaccine. Study summary: The study pooled second doses at about 4 or about 12 weeks.

Points from the study as a whole: Sampled repertoires all dated from after the peak T cell response. Vaccine-associated CD4 TCRs spanned spike, dominant at 160-218 and 743-854.

Some clones are missing from TCRdb's copy, which holds only in-frame ones; the method was immunoSEQ multiplex PCR. The table includes roughly 100,000 clones, 90% detected once. The receptor comes from an adult in good health. Specimen: peripheral blood, collected on day 0 of AZD1222 vaccination.

CDR3 DNA sequence: TGTGCCAGCATTCCCGACTCCTATAATTCACCCCTCCACTTT. It codes for CASIPDSYNSPLHF. J is TRBJ1-6 and V is TRBV6-5; D ambiguous. This CDR3 is built from 14 residues. The V end was cut by 7 bases, the J end by 0 bases, with 7 bases between. The germline V gene has CDR1 MNHEY and CDR2 SVGAGI.